This TCR beta chain is from a study of Ad26.COV2.S vaccination and SARS-CoV-2 variants. Study-wide points: Higher spike-specific TCR breadth was found in vaccine recipients than in placebo recipients. A substantial breadth of spike-specific CD8+ and CD4+ T cell responses after vaccination has been reported. Similar non-spike TCR breadth was seen in vaccine and placebo recipients.

Germline V gene sequence: CDR1 MDHEN, CDR2 SYDVKM. The CDR3 is made up of 12 amino acids. V lost 5 bases to trimming and J lost 10 bases, with 14 bases between them. Documented treatment: around 19 received Ad26.COV2.S at low or high dose, single or two shots; several received placebo; per-sample allocation not given. Each sample was drawn 63 days after the first injection (of vaccine or placebo). Profiling relied on immunoSEQ multiplex PCR, and the TCRdb table lists in-frame clones only, not all of them. The data contain about 400,000 clones, around 87% of them seen just once; the ten biggest clones take up less than 4%. On this clone: What it binds is not known.

The V gene is TRBV28, the J gene TRBJ1-2; unclear D gene. This specimen was peripheral blood, taken in a trial of Ad26.COV2.S vaccine versus placebo. The source is a person between 18 and 59 years old who received the Ad26.COV2.S COVID-19 vaccine or a placebo. The CDR3 sequence: CASSPRLGDYTF. As DNA, the CDR3 is TGTGCCAGCAGTCCGAGACTCGGTGACTACACCTTC.